This is a list of T cell receptor beta chains from one sample in a study of Ad26.COV2.S vaccination and SARS-CoV-2 variants. The table came from immunoSEQ multiplex PCR; TCRdb's copy has only in-frame clones and leaves some out. This sample has approximately 360,000 clones, with under 90% found just once. The sequences come from peripheral blood, collected in a trial of Ad26.COV2.S vaccine versus placebo. Receptor source: a person between 18 and 65 years old who received the Ad26.COV2.S COVID-19 vaccine or a placebo. Each CDR3 is given with its conserved first and last residue. Fields, in order: V gene, D gene, J gene, CDR3 DNA, CDR3 protein. A D gene is named only where the DNA matches it firmly.

>TRBV6-2/TRBV6-3|.|TRBJ1-5
TGTGCCAGCAGTTCTTTGGATCAGCCCCAGCATTTT
CASSSLDQPQHF
>TRBV24-1|.|TRBJ2-2
TGTGCCACCAGTGCGGGACCTTCGACCGGGGAGCTGTTTTTT
CATSAGPSTGELFF
>TRBV9|.|TRBJ2-2
TGTGCCAGCAGCGGGGGAGGACAGAACACCGGGGAGCTGTTTTTT
CASSGGGQNTGELFF
>TRBV6-6|.|TRBJ1-2
TGTGCCAGCAGTAGACAGACTGATGGCTACACCTTC
CASSRQTDGYTF
>TRBV6-5|.|TRBJ2-2
TGTGCCGTATTGGGGACCGGGGAGCTGTTTTTT
CAVLGTGELFF
>TRBV2|.|TRBJ1-2
TGTGCCAGCAGGAAAGGGGTGGGGACGGCTAACTATGGCTACACCTTC
CASRKGVGTANYGYTF
>TRBV18|.|TRBJ1-1
TGTGCCAGCTCACCCCCGGGACACGGGAACACTGAAGCTTTCTTT
CASSPPGHGNTEAFF
>TRBV18|.|TRBJ2-1
TGTGCCAGCTCACCATCCCGAGCGGCGCTTGGGAATGAGCAGTTCTTC
CASSPSRAALGNEQFF
>TRBV27|TRBD2|TRBJ2-3
TGTGCCAGCAGTTTATCCTTGGGACTAGCGGGACTAACTAGCACAGATACGCAGTATTTT
CASSLSLGLAGLTSTDTQYF
>TRBV7-9|.|TRBJ1-4
TGTGCCAGCAGCCCAAGGGCGGGGGGCAGCTTTAATGAAAAACTGTTTTTT
CASSPRAGGSFNEKLFF
>TRBV10-3|.|TRBJ1-1
TGTGCCATCAGTGTCCTAGGGAGGGCAGCTTTCTTT
CAISVLGRAAFF
>TRBV18|TRBD1|TRBJ2-7
TGTGCCAGCTCACCATCCGGGACAGAAAGCCAATACTTC
CASSPSGTESQYF
>TRBV7-9|.|TRBJ2-6
TGTGCCAGCAGCTTAGGGGGCCCCTCCTCTGGGGCCAACGTCCTGACTTTC
CASSLGGPSSGANVLTF
>TRBV27|TRBD1|TRBJ1-5
TGTGCCAGCACTACTTACCGACAGGGAAGCAATCAGCCCCAGCATTTT
CASTTYRQGSNQPQHF
>TRBV7-2|TRBD2|TRBJ2-7
TGTGCCAGCAGCTTTTCCGGGACTAGCTACCACGAGCAGTACTTC
CASSFSGTSYHEQYF
>TRBV3-1/TRBV3-2|.|TRBJ2-7
TGTGCCAGCAGCCAAGAGGTCATGACCCCTTCCTACGAGCAGTACTTC
CASSQEVMTPSYEQYF
>TRBV19|.|TRBJ2-1
TGTGCCAGTAGTATCCTTGAGGACGTAGATGAGCAGTTCTTC
CASSILEDVDEQFF